This entry describes one T cell receptor (beta chain). Primers for the PCR totalled 60 Vbeta and 13 Jbeta. Only in-frame clones appear in the TCRdb table, and some are missing; sequencing was by immunoSEQ multiplex PCR. Here the sample spans about 160,000 clones, approximately 86% being singletons. This record belongs to a study of cytomegalovirus exposure and HLA in healthy donors. Germline V CDR1 and CDR2: MNHNY, SVGAGI (reference sequence). CDR3 length: 16 amino acids. The junction had 10 bases not matched to a gene; V was cut back by 8 bases and J by 2 bases. This rearrangement joins TRBV6-6 to TRBJ1-5; 9 nucleotides agree with TRBD1. The sample taken for sequencing was PBMCs. The clonotype originates from a woman aged 18-35 years in good health and CMV-seronegative. CDR3: CASGGTTGGGNQPQHF. CDR3 nucleotide sequence: TGTGCCAGCGGAGGAACGACAGGGGGAGGCAATCAGCCCCAGCATTTT.